The rows below give T cell receptor beta chains drawn from one sample of a study of T-cell reconstitution after alpha-beta-depleted transplantation in children. TCRdb independently ran MiXCR on the PCR reads; one entry per CDR3 protein. The sample records 500,000 to 650,000 distinct CDR3 sequences, roughly 11% being singletons. The specimen comprised PBMCs, mostly from graft donor cells, sampled 180 days after TCRalphabeta/CD19-depleted stem cell transplant. Source of these receptors: a female patient aged 2-15 years who had a stem cell transplant for aplastic anemia, so the T cells may come from the graft donor. Each CDR3 is given with its conserved first and last residue. D genes are given only for firm matches. Clone size is not always given. Where it is, it says once, few, many or a class for expanded clones.

v_call	d_call	clone_size	j_call	cdr3_nt	cdr3_aa
TRBV20-1	TRBD2	-	TRBJ2-4	TGCAGTGCTAAGGCTCCGGGACTAGCGGGATACGGCAAAAACATTCAGTACTTC	CSAKAPGLAGYGKNIQYF
TRBV5-1	-	-	TRBJ1-1	TGCGCCAGCAGCGGGACCGGGACATGGGGCACTGAAGCTTTCTTT	CASSGTGTWGTEAFF
TRBV21-1	-	-	TRBJ1-5	TGTGCCAGCAGCGGGGGACAGGGGGCAGGATATCGCAATCAGCCCCAGCATTTT	CASSGGQGAGYRNQPQHF
TRBV6-2/TRBV6-3	-	-	TRBJ2-7	TGTGCCAGCAGTTCTTGGACGCTTACCTACGAGCAGTACTTC	CASSSWTLTYEQYF
TRBV7-3	-	-	TRBJ1-1	TGTGCCAGCAGGTCGACCTTAAAGGAGGACTCTGAAGCTTTCTTT	CASRSTLKEDSEAFF
TRBV7-9	TRBD1	-	TRBJ1-1	TGTGCCAGCAGCTCTCACAGGGGGTTGCTGAACACTGAAGCTTTCTTT	CASSSHRGLLNTEAFF
TRBV20-1	TRBD1	many	TRBJ2-7	TGCAGTGCTACCGGTACAGGGGACCCCTACGAGCAGTACTTC	CSATGTGDPYEQYF
TRBV20-1	-	many	TRBJ2-7	TGCAGTGCTAGAGTGACTAGCTCCTACGAGCAGTACTTC	CSARVTSSYEQYF
TRBV20-1	TRBD1	few	TRBJ1-2	TGCAGTGCTACAACGGACAGGGCTAACTATGGCTACACCTTC	CSATTDRANYGYTF
TRBV20-1	TRBD2	-	TRBJ2-5	TGCAGTGCTATTCAGCGGGGGGGGCAAGAGACCCAGTACTTC	CSAIQRGGQETQYF
TRBV7-9	-	few	TRBJ1-4	TGTGCCAGCAGGAGGGGAGACTATGAAAAACTGTTTTTT	CASRRGDYEKLFF
TRBV27	TRBD1	-	TRBJ2-7	TGTGCCAGCAGTTTCGCAACGGGACAGGAGCGGGCCTACGAGCAGTACTTC	CASSFATGQERAYEQYF
TRBV7-9	TRBD1	-	TRBJ2-2	TGTGCCAGCAGCTTAATGGGACAGCGGCCGTCCGGGGAGCTGTTTTTT	CASSLMGQRPSGELFF
TRBV5-5	-	many	TRBJ2-5	TGTGCCAGCAGCTTGGCGGCAGGGGTCGGTGAGACCCAGTACTTC	CASSLAAGVGETQYF
TRBV10-3	-	-	TRBJ2-3	TGTGCCATCAGCCCCGACCGAGGAGATACGCAGTATTTT	CAISPDRGDTQYF
TRBV29-1	-	-	TRBJ2-2	TGCAGCGTTGAAGGGGGCACACACCGAAACACCGGGGAGCTGTTTTTT	CSVEGGTHRNTGELFF
TRBV19	-	-	TRBJ2-2	TGTGCCAGTAGGTCGGGTTGGAACACCGGGGAGCTGTTTTTT	CASRSGWNTGELFF
TRBV5-6	-	many	TRBJ2-1	TGTGCCAGCAGCTTGAGGTCCTACAATGAGCAGTTCTTC	CASSLRSYNEQFF
TRBV6-2/TRBV6-3	TRBD2	many	TRBJ2-1	TGTGCCAGCAGCCAGAGCGGGGGGTCCCTGAATGAGCAGTTCTTC	CASSQSGGSLNEQFF
TRBV29-1	TRBD2	many	TRBJ2-1	TGCAGCGTTGACCTTACTAGCGGCTACAATGAGCAGTTCTTC	CSVDLTSGYNEQFF
TRBV5-1	TRBD1	few	TRBJ2-2	TGCGCCAGCAGCTCGGGACAGGTGGTCGGGGAGCTGTTTTTT	CASSSGQVVGELFF
TRBV12-3/TRBV12-4	-	many	TRBJ2-4	TGTGCCAGCAGTTTAGACGACGGCCGCTACCTAGCCAAAAACATTCAGTACTTC	CASSLDDGRYLAKNIQYF
TRBV11-2	TRBD2	-	TRBJ2-3	TGTGCCAGCAGCTTAGGGGAAAGGACTAGCGGGATCACAGATACGCAGTATTTT	CASSLGERTSGITDTQYF
TRBV20-1	TRBD2	-	TRBJ2-7	TGCAGTGCTAGCTACTGGACTAGCGGCTACGAGCAGTACTTC	CSASYWTSGYEQYF
TRBV18	TRBD2	few	TRBJ2-1	TGTGCCAGCTCAGTTGTGACTAGCGGTTATTACAATGAGCAGTTCTTC	CASSVVTSGYYNEQFF
TRBV5-5	-	many	TRBJ2-4	TGTGCCAGCAGCTCCCGGGACTCCCTAGCCAAAAACATTCAGTACTTC	CASSSRDSLAKNIQYF
TRBV12-3/TRBV12-4	TRBD1	-	TRBJ2-2	TGTGCCAGCAGTTGGGGACAGGGGTCGAACACCGGGGAGCTGTTTTTT	CASSWGQGSNTGELFF
TRBV20-1	-	-	TRBJ1-6	TGCAGTGCTAGAGATGATGAGGATGGGGTTCGTCCAAATTCACCCCTCCACTTT	CSARDDEDGVRPNSPLHF
TRBV5-1	-	-	TRBJ2-4	TGCGCCAGCAGCTTGGCTGGCGGAGCTCTAGCCAAAAACATTCAGTACTTC	CASSLAGGALAKNIQYF
TRBV7-2	-	-	TRBJ2-3	TGTGCCAGCAGGTTTAGGGGTCTTGGCGCCCGCACAGATACGCAGTATTTT	CASRFRGLGARTDTQYF
TRBV3-1	-	few	TRBJ2-7	TGTGCCAGCAGCCAGACAACCATCTACGAGCAGTACTTC	CASSQTTIYEQYF
TRBV4-1	-	many	TRBJ2-2	TGCGCCAGCAGCCAAGGCGGGGAGCTGTTTTTT	CASSQGGELFF
TRBV3-1	TRBD1	-	TRBJ2-7	TGTGCCAGCAGCCGCCGGGACAGGGTCCGATACGAGCAGTACTTC	CASSRRDRVRYEQYF
TRBV9	-	few	TRBJ2-2	TGTGCCAGCAGCGGTAACGGGGAGCTGTTTTTT	CASSGNGELFF
TRBV4-2	TRBD2	-	TRBJ2-1	TGTGCCAGCAGCCAAGATCCCCCCACAGTAGCGGGAGTGTACAATGAGCAGTTCTTC	CASSQDPPTVAGVYNEQFF
TRBV28	TRBD2	few	TRBJ2-5	TGTGCCAGCAGCTCCCTGAGATGGGAGCGGGAGTTGAAAGAGACCCAGTACTTC	CASSSLRWERELKETQYF
TRBV4-2	-	few	TRBJ2-5	TGTGCCAGCAGCCAGGTCACCAGGGGGGAGTTTGTGAACCAAGAGACCCAGTACTTC	CASSQVTRGEFVNQETQYF
TRBV19	-	-	TRBJ1-5	TGTGCCAGTAGTGACGGGGGCGATCAGCCCCAGCATTTT	CASSDGGDQPQHF
TRBV12-3/TRBV12-4	-	-	TRBJ1-1	TGTGCCAGCACTCCTGGACAGCAGAACACTGAAGCTTTCTTT	CASTPGQQNTEAFF
TRBV12-3/TRBV12-4	TRBD2	few	TRBJ2-3	TGTGCCAGCAGTTCGGGGGGGCTGTTGGTTACAGATACGCAGTATTTT	CASSSGGLLVTDTQYF
TRBV3-1	-	-	TRBJ2-7	TGTGCCAGCAGCCTCCTGGGGACAAAGCAGTACTTC	CASSLLGTKQYF